Many counts were recorded for the clone carrying this TCR beta chain. Its matching antigen is unknown. These data come from a study of T cells after yellow fever vaccination. Study details: Low-cell-number fractions underwent preparation using SMART-Seq v4 Ultra Low Input.

A single record per CDR3 protein comes from TCRdb applying MiXCR to the 5' RACE reads. The sample gives around 70,000 distinct CDR3 sequences, more than 5.5% of which show up once; 35% to 45% is in the top ten. V lost 0 bases to trimming and J lost 4 bases, with 7 bases between them. Germline V lookup: CDR1 SGHKS, CDR2 YYEKEE (reference sequence). This CDR3 contains 13 residues. Overall study findings and caveats: Among primary-vaccination clones, most reappeared after the booster, at 95% to 96% for CD4 and roughly 90% for CD8.

The J gene is TRBJ2-5, the V gene TRBV5-5; D possibly matches TRBD1 or TRBD2 (5 bases each). The TCR comes from a man younger than 35 who received the YFV17D yellow fever vaccine. The sequencing used CD8+ T cells sorted from PBMCs, collected 4 to 6 days after the first yellow fever vaccination. The CDR3 coding sequence is TGTGCCAGCAGCTTGGATGGGGGAGAGACCCAGTACTTC. It is translated as CASSLDGGETQYF. The entire variable domain, with the rest obtained from reference TRBV5-5 and TRBJ2-5, is as follows: DAGVTQSPTHLIKTRGQQVTLRCSPISGHKSVSWYQQVLGQGPQFIFQYYEKEERGRGNFPDRFSARQFPNYSSELNVNALLLGDSALYLCASSLDGGETQYFGPGTRLLVL.